The sequence of this T cell receptor beta chain was determined in a study of TIL therapy for anti-PD-1-resistant metastatic lung cancer. Study context: Tumors carried a median roughly 1.5 non-synonymous mutations per megabase.

Germline CDR1 is MNHNS and CDR2 is SASEGT. The length of the CDR3 is 13 residues. Trimming took off 3 bases at V and 6 bases at J, with 12 bases between the two ends. Study-level results: Many TIL product clones were absent from baseline tumor, suggesting clonal contraction. Compared with baseline intratumoral T cells, expanded TIL cultures were more clonal and less diverse (approximately 6% vs 31%). The cohort had more treatment-naive, never-smoker and oncogene-addicted patients than typical.

This clone was counted only a few times. Antigen specificity is unknown. Sequencing used immunoSEQ v3. Sequencing used immunoSEQ multiplex PCR; TCRdb keeps in-frame clones, though not all of them. Of approximately 97,000 clones in the sample, around 71% are singletons; the top ten hold 11%. As to time point: pre-treatment sample, taken before nivolumab and TIL therapy. Pleural nodules or supraclavicular lymph nodes made up most of the excised metastases sampled. The sequence came from a person aged 25-79 years with non-small cell lung cancer. The sample in question was tumor tissue, obtained at baseline. This chain uses TRBV6-1 with TRBJ2-7; D gene ambiguous. In nucleotides, the CDR3 is TGTGCCAGCAGTGAGGTCTGGCTTTCCGAGCAGTACTTC. This codes for CASSEVWLSEQYF.